These 20 T cell receptor beta chains came from one sample sequenced in a study of regulatory T cells in long-lasting Graves disease (dated by TCRdb to the early 2020s). In the paper's terms, the time point label means: persistent/refractory GD, antithyroid drugs over 5 years with positive TRAb. For both TCR sequencing and RNA sequencing, RNA was extracted from PBMCs using TRIzol. Library construction relied on multiplex PCR. Sequenced using an Illumina HiSeq 4000. To build TCR beta libraries, CDR3 regions were amplified by Arm-PCR using iRepertoire HTBI primers. TCRdb reworked the public reads: Q25 trimming with fastp, MiXCR clone assembly, productive beta chains retained. A single entry per CDR3 protein holds the most common genes and DNA from its merged rows. Counted in this sample were around 500,000 distinct CDR3 sequences; around 20% of them appeared once. About 8.3% of the sample is held by the ten biggest clonotypes.

This specimen was peripheral blood mononuclear cells (PBMCs), taken when the disease was refractory, from a patient treated with antithyroid drugs. All receptors come from a female donor with Graves disease.

This clonotype was observed a few times. The chain links TRBV15 to TRBJ2-2; D gene uncertain. CDR1 is LNHNV and CDR2 is YYDKDF in the germline V gene (reference sequence). CDR3 length equals 14 residues. The ends were cut back, 0 bases at V and 6 bases at J, with 8 bases in the middle. The CDR3 DNA reads TGTGCCACCAGCAGAGATTTTGGCGCCGGGGAGCTGTTTTTT. It is translated as CATSRDFGAGELFF.

This clonotype was seen ten or more times. The chain couples TRBV5-1 to TRBJ1-1; 7 positions match TRBD1. There are 15 residues in the CDR3. CDR1 is SGHRS and CDR2 is YFSETQ in the germline V gene. The J segment lost 5 bases and the V segment lost 0 bases, leaving 7 bases of the junction unmatched. The DNA of the CDR3 is TGCGCCAGCAGCTTGGAGGGGGCGATCTTTACTGAAGCTTTCTTT. Translating it yields CASSLEGAIFTEAFF. The variable domain in full, with the rest retrieved from reference TRBV5-1 and TRBJ1-1, is KAGVTQTPRYLIKTRGQQVTLSCSPISGHRSVSWYQQTPGQGLQFLFEYFSETQRNKGNFPGRFSGRQFSNSRSEMNVSTLELGDSALYLCASSLEGAIFTEAFFGQGTRLTVV.

The gene calls are TRBV4-1 and TRBJ1-5; D unclear. V dropped 5 bases and J dropped 9 bases, with 17 bases sitting between them. This CDR3 comprises 14 residues. Germline V gives CDR1 MGHRA, CDR2 YSYEKL. CDR3: CASSSTSLQRPQHF. CDR3 nucleotide sequence: TGCGCCAGCAGCTCCACAAGCCTTCAGAGGCCCCAGCATTTT.

Ten or more counts support this clonotype. The V and J genes are TRBV7-9 and TRBJ2-7; 11 nucleotides align to TRBD2. This CDR3 is built from 18 residues. The trim removed 1 base at V and 5 bases at J, leaving 13 bases unmatched. The germline V gene has CDR1 SEHNR and CDR2 FQNEAQ (reference sequence). The CDR3 loop reads CASSLGKLAGVSTHEQYF. The CDR3 nucleotides read TGTGCCAGCAGCTTAGGGAAACTAGCGGGAGTTTCTACCCACGAGCAGTACTTC.

This clonotype was picked up a small number of times. The chain couples TRBV9 to TRBJ1-6, with D perhaps matching TRBD1 (5 bases). This CDR3 region has 14 residues. The germline gives CDR1 SGDLS, CDR2 YYNGEE. V lost 5 bases to trimming and J lost 5 bases, with 11 bases between them. CDR3 nucleotide sequence: TGTGCCAGCAGACAGGAGGGCGATAATTCACCCCTCCACTTT. This codes for CASRQEGDNSPLHF.

The table lists this clonotype with a few counts. V and J are TRBV6-1 and TRBJ2-4; 12 bases map to TRBD1. Trimming took 5 bases from V and 7 from J; bases not matched to a gene: 6. The CDR3 length is 15 residues. Germline V lookup: CDR1 MNHNS, CDR2 SASEGT. DNA of the CDR3: TGTGCCAGCAGTCCGAGGGGACAGGGGGCGAACATTCAGTACTTC. As protein: CASSPRGQGANIQYF.

This clonotype was seen at least ten times. The CDR3 sequence: CASRTMAQGRSYEQYF. CDR3 nucleotide sequence: TGTGCCAGCAGGACGATGGCACAGGGTCGTTCCTACGAGCAGTACTTC. This chain joins TRBV27 and TRBJ2-7; perhaps TRBD1 as D (6 bases). Germline V gene lookup returns CDR1 MNHEY and CDR2 SMNVEV (reference sequence). The CDR3 consists of 16 residues. V lost 6 bases, J lost 1 base, and 19 bases lay in between.

There are many counts of this clonotype. The chain combines TRBV28 with TRBJ1-2; D not resolved. V was shortened by 4 bases and J by 3 bases, with 18 bases between the two germline ends. Germline-derived CDR1 and CDR2 are MDHEN and SYDVKM. CDR3 size: 16 residues. The CDR3: CASSSVVAEEDYGYTF. In nucleotides, the CDR3 is TGTGCCAGCAGTTCTGTAGTCGCTGAGGAGGACTATGGCTACACCTTC.

As for this clonotype: A read error is possible here, since a much larger clone lies one base away. This chain connects TRBV28 to TRBJ1-1; possibly TRBD1 for D (5 bases). This CDR3 contains 16 residues. From germline, CDR1 is MDHEN and CDR2 SYDVKM. V lost 2 bases and J 1 base, leaving 14 bases between the germline ends. CDR3 loop: CASSLGFGGKNTEAFF. The DNA of the CDR3 is TGTGCCAGCAGTTTAGGGTTCGGGGGTAAGAACACTGAAGCTTTCTTT.

The chain couples TRBV7-9 to TRBJ2-3, with 7 bases fitting TRBD2. The V segment lost 6 bases and the J segment 2 bases; nucleotides outside the gene matches: 8. Germline V gives CDR1 SEHNR, CDR2 FQNEAQ (reference sequence). CDR3 length: 15 residues. The chain's CDR3 is CASRAPGGTTDTQYF. In nucleotides, the CDR3 is TGTGCCAGCAGGGCACCGGGAGGAACCACAGATACGCAGTATTTT.

In regard to this clonotype: This may stem from a read error, because a much larger clone lies one nucleotide away. The chain uses TRBV29-1 and TRBJ1-1; tentatively, D is TRBD1 (6 bases). CDR3 length: 14 residues. Looked up from germline, CDR1 is SQVTM and CDR2 is ANQGSEA. The CDR3 region is CSVEGTPRGAEASF. CDR3 in DNA: TGCAGCGTTGAAGGGACTCCCCGGGGGGCTGAAGCTTCCTTT.

J is TRBJ2-7 and V is TRBV20-1; unclear D gene. This CDR3 has 11 residues. Trimming cost V 5 bases and J 4 bases, with 9 bases left between them. Germline V gives CDR1 DFQATT, CDR2 SNEGSKA (reference sequence). CDR3 coding DNA: TGCAGTGCTGATTTCCGTTACGAGCAGTACTTC. Amino acids: CSADFRYEQYF.

This clonotype was seen a few times. The chain combines TRBV6-2 or TRBV6-3 with TRBJ2-2; D not certain. V shed 0 bases and J shed 4 bases, with 12 bases lying between them. This CDR3 has 16 amino acids. CDR1 MNHEY and CDR2 SVGEGT come from the germline V gene. CDR3 residues: CASSYSSSARTGELFF. CDR3 coding DNA: TGTGCCAGCAGTTACTCGAGTAGTGCCCGCACCGGGGAGCTGTTTTTT.

The gene calls are TRBV9 and TRBJ1-2, with unresolved D. Trimming took 2 bases from V and 0 from J, leaving 11 bases between them. Germline-derived CDR1 and CDR2 are SGDLS and YYNGEE. The CDR3 has 15 residues. The CDR3 coding sequence is TGTGCCAGCAGCGTCAGTGCGGATTCTAACTATGGCTACACCTTC. It specifies CASSVSADSNYGYTF.

This clonotype was seen only a few times. The DNA for the CDR3 is TGTGCCAGCAGTGAATACAGCGGACGACGGGGTGAGCAGTACTTC. It is translated as CASSEYSGRRGEQYF. The chain recombines TRBV25-1 with TRBJ2-7; D might be TRBD2 (5 bases). CDR1 and CDR2 from the germline V gene are MGHDK and SYGVNS. Trimming took 0 bases from V and 7 from J, leaving 16 bases between them. This CDR3 spans 15 amino acids.

The chain has TRBV5-1 and TRBJ1-1; D is ambiguous. The CDR3 is 14 residues long. Germline V lookup: CDR1 SGHRS, CDR2 YFSETQ. V was shortened by 5 bases and J by 6 bases, with 17 bases between the two germline ends. CDR3 DNA sequence: TGCGCCAGCAGGGCGAGCTGGACGGATGCTGAAGCTTTCTTT. This codes for CASRASWTDAEAFF.

The genes are TRBV6-9 and TRBJ1-6; perhaps TRBD1 as D (6 bases). The CDR3 is 16 amino acids. Trimming shortened V by 3 bases and J by 9 bases, and 18 bases separated the two germline ends. Germline V gives CDR1 MNHGY, CDR2 SVAAGI. The CDR3 loop reads CASSYSFSGVGSPLHF. Written as DNA, the CDR3 is TGTGCCAGCAGTTACTCATTTTCAGGGGTGGGTTCACCCCTCCACTTT.

In this sample, this clonotype turned up a few times. CDR3: CASSLGISGNYEQYF. In nucleotides, the CDR3 is TGTGCCAGCAGCTTAGGTATTAGCGGCAACTACGAGCAGTACTTC. The V gene is TRBV7-2, the J gene TRBJ2-7, with a tentative D call TRBD2 (6 bases). The germline V gene encodes CDR1 SGHTA and CDR2 FQGNSA. The CDR3 is 15 amino acids. Trimming stripped 1 base from V and 3 bases from J, with 13 bases between.

Ten or more counts support this clonotype. V and J are TRBV5-1 and TRBJ1-5; TRBD1 aligns across 10 bases. This CDR3 spans 15 amino acids. Trimming cost V 5 bases and J 6 bases; bases outside gene matches: 8. The germline V gene encodes CDR1 SGHRS and CDR2 YFSETQ. CDR3 bases: TGCGCCAGCAGTGCTGGGGGACAGGGGACTCAGCCCCAGCATTTT. It specifies CASSAGGQGTQPQHF.

The gene calls are TRBV6-4 and TRBJ1-5; D perhaps matches TRBD1 (6 bases). This CDR3 region has 18 residues. V was trimmed by 4 bases and J by 4 bases, leaving 23 bases between them. Germline loops: CDR1 MRHNA, CDR2 SNTAGT. The CDR3 loop is CASSGIGGGGAWNQPQHF. The CDR3 DNA reads as TGTGCCAGCAGTGGGATTGGGGGGGGGGGCGCTTGGAATCAGCCCCAGCATTTT.